The T cell receptor (beta chain) under discussion was sequenced for a study of cytomegalovirus exposure and HLA in healthy donors. Study-level information: HLA-typed donors contributed about 85 million unique TCRs, which were held in an early data release.

The study's findings and limits: The study put roughly 160 TCR beta chains on its list as cytomegalovirus-associated. Three chains tied to CMV proved CMV antigen-specific in vitro. Trimming of TCR beta V- and J-genes showed a link, identified in a later analysis, to a missense DCLRE1C variant.

PCR was performed using 60 Vbeta and 13 Jbeta primers. Method: immunoSEQ multiplex PCR; TCRdb's copy keeps in-frame clones and lacks some. Of approximately 160,000 clones listed, 65% to 80% were seen once; the top ten hold roughly 3%. This clone came up once. Its specificity is unknown. The material sequenced was PBMCs. The TCR was taken from a woman in her 50s in good health and CMV-seropositive.

CDR3 DNA sequence: TGCAGCGTTGGGGCCGGGACAGGGGGGCAAGAGCAGTACTTC. Protein sequence: CSVGAGTGGQEQYF. This chain connects TRBV29-1 to TRBJ2-7, with TRBD1 matching over 11 bases. The CDR3 has 14 residues. The germline V gene has CDR1 SQVTM and CDR2 ANQGSEA. The ends lost 4 bases at V and 7 bases at J; junction bases unmatched: 9.